These 25 T cell receptor beta chains share one sample of origin, sequenced in a study of shared clonotypes between healthy human individuals. Repertoires were generated with immunoSEQ multiplex PCR, while TCRdb's copy carries only in-frame clones and drops some. This sample yields about 490,000 clones, of which more than 75% are seen a single time; about 12% belongs to the top ten. The sample consisted of PBMCs. These receptors came from a woman between 40 and 55 years old in good health. Some clones in this sample may be carry-over from other donors' samples.

The chain joins TRBV19 to TRBJ2-3; 8 bases are shared with TRBD1. This CDR3 spans 14 amino acids. Germline values: CDR1 LNHDA, CDR2 SQIVND (reference sequence). The junction had 4 bases not matched to a gene; V was cut back by 7 bases and J by 1 base. The chain's CDR3 is CASTDRGGTDTQYF. The DNA for the CDR3 is TGTGCCAGTACCGACAGGGGAGGCACAGATACGCAGTATTTT.

This rearrangement joins TRBV5-4 to TRBJ1-1; a weak D match, TRBD1 (6 bases). Germline loops: CDR1 SGHNT, CDR2 YYREEE (reference sequence). The CDR3 consists of 12 residues. The V gene lost 3 bases and the J gene lost 9 bases, with 12 bases spanning the gap. The CDR3 here is CASSWPQGKAFF. The DNA for the CDR3 is TGTGCCAGCAGCTGGCCTCAGGGGAAAGCTTTCTTT.

The chain recombines TRBV11-2 with TRBJ2-2, with D tentatively TRBD2 (5 bases). The V gene's germline CDR1 is SGHAT and CDR2 FQNNGV. V was shortened by 5 bases and J by 2 bases, with 9 bases between the two germline ends. The CDR3 is 14 residues long. CDR3 nucleotide sequence: TGTGCCAGCAGCCGGACTGAAAACACCGGGGAGCTGTTTTTT. Translated, it gives CASSRTENTGELFF.

The chain uses TRBV23-1 and TRBJ2-3; possible D gene TRBD2, 5 bases. TRBV23-1 is an ORF; its function is uncertain. Deletions cut 3 bases from V and 1 base from J, with 17 bases between. The CDR3 length is 17 residues. CDR3 bases: TGCGCCAGCAGTCATTGGGGAGCGGTGGCCGGCACAGATACGCAGTATTTT. Translated, it gives CASSHWGAVAGTDTQYF.

V usage is TRBV6-1 and J usage is TRBJ2-5; TRBD1 or TRBD2 may be the D gene (5 bases each). The CDR3 spans 12 residues. Germline CDR1 reads MNHNS; CDR2 reads SASEGT. Deletions cut 6 bases from V and 5 bases from J, with 10 bases between. CDR3 coding DNA: TGTGCCAGCAGGGGGGATCGGGAGACCCAGTACTTC. As protein: CASRGDRETQYF.

About this clone: A far larger clone is off by one base, so a read error is likely. The same CDR3 also results from other DNA sequences found in this sample. The chain has TRBV5-6 and TRBJ1-2; D remains unclear. CDR1 and CDR2 (germline): SGHDT, YYEEEE. The CDR3 length is 14 residues. The CDR3 nucleotides read TGCGCCAGCAGCTTGGGCCCGGGTTGGAGTGGCTACACCTTC. Residues: CASSLGPGWSGYTF.

This CDR3 reads CASSSTAGGLNTQYF. CDR3 sequence (DNA): TGTGCCAGCAGTTCCACAGCGGGAGGGTTGAATACGCAGTATTTT. The rearrangement joins TRBV6-1 to TRBJ2-3; the match to TRBD2 covers 10 bases. The trim removed 5 bases at V and 7 bases at J, leaving 9 bases unmatched. Germline V lookup: CDR1 MNHNS, CDR2 SASEGT. The CDR3 contains 15 residues.

The chain is built from TRBV2 and TRBJ2-4, with a weak D call TRBD1 (5 bases). From germline, CDR1 is SNHLY and CDR2 FYNNEI. Trimming cost V 2 bases and J 3 bases, with 14 bases left between them. This CDR3 comprises 16 residues. The CDR3 is CASSESRVLGKNIQYF. In DNA, the CDR3 is TGTGCCAGCAGTGAAAGCAGGGTGTTGGGCAAAAACATTCAGTACTTC.

This CDR3 is CASSQGERELTGELFF. CDR3 coding DNA: TGCGCCAGCAGCCAAGGGGAGCGGGAGCTCACCGGGGAGCTGTTTTTT. The chain combines TRBV4-3 with TRBJ2-2; 8 positions match TRBD2. This CDR3 spans 16 amino acids. Trimming took 1 base from V and 4 from J; bases not matched to a gene: 5. In germline, CDR1 is LGHNA, CDR2 YSLEER.

V gene TRBV5-6 combines with J gene TRBJ2-5; no firm D call. The J call may be in error: the DNA end matches TRBJ2-7 better. The CDR3 covers 13 residues. Per the germline V gene, CDR1 is SGHDT and CDR2 is YYEEEE. The chain's CDR3 is CASSLVVGFEQYF. The DNA of the CDR3 is TGTGCCAGCAGCTTGGTGGTGGGGTTCGAGCAGTACTTC.

This chain uses TRBV4-3 with TRBJ1-2; 9 bases are a match to TRBD1. The CDR3 length is 15 residues. Unmatched junction bases numbered 9, after V lost 4 bases and J lost 6 bases. Germline V gives CDR1 LGHNA, CDR2 YSLEER. This CDR3 reads CASSLRYRQGDGYTF. In DNA form, the CDR3 reads TGCGCCAGCAGCCTAAGGTATCGACAGGGGGATGGCTACACCTTC.

This clone was observed once. This chain links TRBV19 with TRBJ1-1, with D tentatively TRBD1 (6 bases). The CDR3 is made up of 14 amino acids. Germline values: CDR1 LNHDA, CDR2 SQIVND (reference sequence). V lost 5 bases, J lost 1 base, and 11 bases lay in between. The chain's CDR3 is CASSGPGANTEAFF. The CDR3 DNA follows: TGTGCCAGTAGTGGGCCAGGGGCGAACACTGAAGCTTTCTTT.

Points on this clone: A far larger clone is a single base away, which makes a read error likely. The rearrangement uses TRBV11-1 and TRBJ2-7; either TRBD1 or TRBD2 may supply D (5 bases each). The CDR3 totals 13 residues. Germline loops: CDR1 SGHAT, CDR2 FQDESV (reference sequence). This CDR3 reads CASSLGGVSEQHF. As DNA, the CDR3 is TGTGCCAGCAGCTTAGGAGGGGTTAGCGAGCAGCACTTC.

The genes are TRBV19 and TRBJ2-4; 11 bases map to TRBD2. There are 16 residues in the CDR3. Germline V gene data show CDR1 as LNHDA and CDR2 as SQIVND (reference sequence). The J segment lost 0 bases and the V segment lost 5 bases, leaving 3 bases of the junction unmatched. The CDR3 loop is CASSLTSGIAKNIQYF. In nucleotides, the CDR3 is TGTGCCAGTAGTTTGACTAGCGGGATAGCCAAAAACATTCAGTACTTC.

The gene calls are TRBV27 and TRBJ2-5; 11 bases agree with TRBD2. The assigned J gene may be wrong: the sequence end matches TRBJ2-7 better. Germline V CDR1 and CDR2: MNHEY, SMNVEV (reference sequence). There are 15 residues in the CDR3. The DNA for the CDR3 is TGTGCCAGCACACCGAGAGGGACTAGCGGTTACGAGCAGTACTTC. This translates into CASTPRGTSGYEQYF.

V and J are TRBV7-8 and TRBJ2-5; D is perhaps TRBD1 (6 bases). Germline CDR1 SGHVS, CDR2 FQNEAQ. V lost 5 bases to trimming and J lost 2 bases, with 18 bases between them. This CDR3 contains 16 residues. Written as DNA, the CDR3 is TGTGCCAGCAGCCCTAAAAGGGACACCTCTCAAGAGACCCAGTACTTC. It translates to CASSPKRDTSQETQYF.

CDR3 protein: CASSGGGDGYEQYF. The CDR3 DNA reads TGCGCCAGCAGTGGGGGAGGCGACGGCTACGAGCAGTACTTC. The chain links TRBV5-1 to TRBJ2-7; tentatively, D is TRBD2 (6 bases). V shed 5 bases and J shed 3 bases, with 15 bases lying between them. Germline CDR1 SGHRS, CDR2 YFSETQ. This CDR3 has 14 residues.

This clone has only a few counts. This chain connects TRBV13 to TRBJ1-1, with TRBD1 matching 8 bases. After removal of 2 bases from V and 4 bases from J, the junction contained 12 bases not matched to a gene. CDR3 length: 17 residues. The V gene's germline CDR1 is PRHDT and CDR2 FYEKMQ (reference sequence). CDR3 nucleotide sequence: TGTGCCAGCAGCTTAAGGATCGAGTGGCAGGGGGCCACTGAAGCTTTCTTT. As protein: CASSLRIEWQGATEAFF.

The rearrangement uses TRBV5-1 and TRBJ2-3, with TRBD2 matching over 9 bases. Trimming at V came to 4 bases and at J to 2 bases, leaving 8 bases not matched to a gene. Germline V lookup: CDR1 SGHRS, CDR2 YFSETQ. The CDR3 extends over 16 amino acids. The DNA for the CDR3 is TGCGCCAGCAGCATCGATCCTAGCGGGGTCACAGATACGCAGTATTTT. Translated: CASSIDPSGVTDTQYF.

The chain uses TRBV7-9 and TRBJ1-1; tentative D call: TRBD1 (6 bases). The V end was cut by 7 bases, the J end by 12 bases, with 21 bases between. CDR1 and CDR2 (germline): SEHNR, FQNEAQ (reference sequence). This CDR3 is built from 13 residues. The CDR3 is CASTSTRATGTFF. Here the CDR3 DNA reads TGTGCCAGCACCTCAACGCGGGCGACAGGTACTTTCTTT.

The chain joins TRBV27 to TRBJ2-7; the match to TRBD1 covers 11 bases. The CDR3 is made up of 13 amino acids. Germline CDR1 is MNHEY and CDR2 is SMNVEV (reference sequence). Trimming cost V 4 bases and J 6 bases; bases outside gene matches: 2. The CDR3 region is CASSWDRGSEQYF. CDR3 DNA sequence: TGTGCCAGCAGTTGGGACAGGGGGTCCGAGCAGTACTTC.

On this clone itself: A much larger clone lies one base from this, so it may be a read error. The limits of the CDR3 on the DNA are not certain, so only TCRdb's listed CDR3 is given. Distinct nucleotide sequences in the sample also encode this CDR3. The chain combines TRBV5-6 with TRBJ1-3. The CDR3 region is 14 residues in length, termini included. Germline CDR1 and CDR2: SGHDT and YYEEEE. The CDR3 protein is CASRTWGRGNTIYF.

This clone was counted a single time. The chain is built from TRBV6-6 and TRBJ2-7; D ambiguous. The CDR3 covers 11 residues. CDR1 MNHNY and CDR2 SVGAGI come from the germline V gene (reference sequence). With 6 bases removed from V and 5 bases from J, the gap between germline ends came to 8 bases. In DNA, the CDR3 is TGTGCCAGCAGCTTTCTGGACGAGCAGTACTTC. It encodes CASSFLDEQYF.

A few counts support this clone. The chain joins TRBV28 to TRBJ1-2; D is possibly TRBD1 (6 bases). V lost 8 bases and J lost 3, with 13 bases in between. Looked up from germline, CDR1 is MDHEN and CDR2 is SYDVKM. This CDR3 comprises 13 residues. The DNA of the CDR3 is TGTGCCAGCGAGGGGGACCGACACTATGGCTACACCTTC. This translates into CASEGDRHYGYTF.

V is TRBV9 and J is TRBJ2-1, with D unclear. Per the germline V gene, CDR1 is SGDLS and CDR2 is YYNGEE. The CDR3 loop spans 12 amino acids. V lost 4 bases to trimming and J lost 9 bases, with 11 bases between them. The CDR3 nucleotides are TGTGCCAGCAGCCCCTCCTTAGCTGAGCAGTTCTTC. Its protein product is CASSPSLAEQFF.